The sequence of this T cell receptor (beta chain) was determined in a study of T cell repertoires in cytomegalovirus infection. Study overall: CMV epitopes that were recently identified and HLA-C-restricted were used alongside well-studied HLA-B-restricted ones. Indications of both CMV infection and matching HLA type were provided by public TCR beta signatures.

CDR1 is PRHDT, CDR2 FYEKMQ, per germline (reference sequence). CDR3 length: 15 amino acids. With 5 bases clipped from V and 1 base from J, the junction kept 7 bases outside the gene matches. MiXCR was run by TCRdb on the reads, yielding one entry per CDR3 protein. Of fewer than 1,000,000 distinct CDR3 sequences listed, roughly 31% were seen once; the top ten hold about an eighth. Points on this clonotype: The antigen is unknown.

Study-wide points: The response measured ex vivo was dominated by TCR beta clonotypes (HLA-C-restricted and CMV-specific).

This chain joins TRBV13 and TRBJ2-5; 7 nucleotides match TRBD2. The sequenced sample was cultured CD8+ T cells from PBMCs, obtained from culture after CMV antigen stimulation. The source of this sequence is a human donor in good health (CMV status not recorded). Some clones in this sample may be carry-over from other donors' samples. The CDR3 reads CASSRRGGTQETQYF. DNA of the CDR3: TGTGCCAGCAGCCGCCGCGGGGGAACCCAAGAGACCCAGTACTTC.